Listed below are T cell receptor beta chains from one sample, sequenced in a study of T-cell reconstitution after alpha-beta-depleted transplantation in children. TCRdb analysed the PCR reads with MiXCR anew, one entry per CDR3 protein. The sample has 900,000 or so distinct CDR3 sequences, 15% to 20% seen once; the top ten hold roughly 5%. Sequencing used PBMCs, mostly from graft donor cells, obtained 360 days after TCRalphabeta/CD19-depleted stem cell transplant. The receptors were gathered from a male patient younger than 18 who had a stem cell transplant for acute lymphoblastic leukemia, so the T cells may come from the graft donor. CDR3s include the opening cysteine and the closing phenylalanine or tryptophan. A D gene is named only where the DNA matches it firmly. Some rows mark clone size as missing; the rest say once, few, many or name a class of expanded clone.

clone_size: .; v_call: TRBV2; d_call: .; j_call: TRBJ2-1; cdr3_nt: TGTGCCAGCAGTCCTCGGACCACGTCTTACAGTGAGCAGTTCTTC; cdr3_aa: CASSPRTTSYSEQFF
clone_size: few; v_call: TRBV20-1; d_call: TRBD1; j_call: TRBJ2-4; cdr3_nt: TGCAGTGCTCCTGAACAGGGGGGTGCCAAAAACATTCAGTACTTC; cdr3_aa: CSAPEQGGAKNIQYF
clone_size: few; v_call: TRBV5-1; d_call: .; j_call: TRBJ2-6; cdr3_nt: TGCGCCAGCAGCTTGGAGGGCCACTCTGGGGCCAACGTCCTGACTTTC; cdr3_aa: CASSLEGHSGANVLTF
clone_size: few; v_call: TRBV5-1; d_call: TRBD1; j_call: TRBJ1-2; cdr3_nt: TGCGCCAGCAGCCCCCAAGGACAGGGGAACCTCTATGGCTACACCTTC; cdr3_aa: CASSPQGQGNLYGYTF
clone_size: .; v_call: TRBV14; d_call: .; j_call: TRBJ1-5; cdr3_nt: TGTGCCAGCAGCCAAGATGTTTTTCTGCGGGATCAGCCCCAGCATTTT; cdr3_aa: CASSQDVFLRDQPQHF
clone_size: few; v_call: TRBV10-3; d_call: TRBD2; j_call: TRBJ2-7; cdr3_nt: TGTGCCATCAGCCCCTTGACTAGCGTCGATCCCTACGAGCAGTACTTC; cdr3_aa: CAISPLTSVDPYEQYF
clone_size: .; v_call: TRBV10-3; d_call: .; j_call: TRBJ2-7; cdr3_nt: TGTGCCATCAGTGACCCGTGGGGCAGTCACGAGCAGTACTTC; cdr3_aa: CAISDPWGSHEQYF
clone_size: .; v_call: TRBV3-1; d_call: TRBD1; j_call: TRBJ2-7; cdr3_nt: TGTGCCAGCAGTCACCTGGACAGGACCTACGAGCAGTACTTC; cdr3_aa: CASSHLDRTYEQYF
clone_size: .; v_call: TRBV4-1; d_call: TRBD2; j_call: TRBJ2-7; cdr3_nt: TGCGCCAGCAGCCAAGTGGGGACTAGCGGCTACGAGCAGTACTTC; cdr3_aa: CASSQVGTSGYEQYF
clone_size: .; v_call: TRBV10-3; d_call: TRBD1; j_call: TRBJ2-2; cdr3_nt: TGTGCCATCAGCACTACCTCGCCGGGACAGGTAACCCCCCCAATCAACACCGGGGAGCTGTTTTTT; cdr3_aa: CAISTTSPGQVTPPINTGELFF
clone_size: few; v_call: TRBV11-2; d_call: .; j_call: TRBJ2-1; cdr3_nt: TGTGCCAGCAGCTTCAAACCGGCATCGGCCCCCTCGCATGAGCAGTTCTTC; cdr3_aa: CASSFKPASAPSHEQFF
clone_size: .; v_call: TRBV7-2; d_call: .; j_call: TRBJ1-4; cdr3_nt: TGTGCCAGCAGCTTAGTCCGCCTTAATGAAAAACTGTTTTTT; cdr3_aa: CASSLVRLNEKLFF
clone_size: few; v_call: TRBV5-1; d_call: TRBD2; j_call: TRBJ2-7; cdr3_nt: TGCGCCAGCAGTTGGCTAGCGGGACGAGAGCAGTACTTC; cdr3_aa: CASSWLAGREQYF
clone_size: few; v_call: TRBV7-2; d_call: .; j_call: TRBJ2-7; cdr3_nt: TGTGCCAGCAGCCGACAGGTCTACGAGCAGTACTTC; cdr3_aa: CASSRQVYEQYF
clone_size: .; v_call: TRBV20-1; d_call: .; j_call: TRBJ2-7; cdr3_nt: TGCAGTGCTAGACGTTTAGCGGAGCCCATCTACGAGCAGTACTTC; cdr3_aa: CSARRLAEPIYEQYF
clone_size: few; v_call: TRBV7-8; d_call: TRBD1; j_call: TRBJ1-1; cdr3_nt: TGTGCCAGCAGCTTCAGGGGGCGGGACACTGAAGCTTTCTTT; cdr3_aa: CASSFRGRDTEAFF
clone_size: .; v_call: TRBV5-1; d_call: .; j_call: TRBJ2-4; cdr3_nt: TGCGCCAGCAGCCGGACGACGGACCGTCGCCCGTATCTGGAAAACATTCAGTACTTC; cdr3_aa: CASSRTTDRRPYLENIQYF
clone_size: many; v_call: TRBV29-1; d_call: TRBD1; j_call: TRBJ1-2; cdr3_nt: TGCAGCGTTGAGAAGGGGACAGCTAACTATGGCTACACCTTC; cdr3_aa: CSVEKGTANYGYTF
clone_size: .; v_call: TRBV21-1; d_call: .; j_call: TRBJ2-7; cdr3_nt: TGTGCCAGCATCCCTACCCCAGGGGGCAGTTACGAGCAGTACTTC; cdr3_aa: CASIPTPGGSYEQYF
clone_size: .; v_call: TRBV5-1; d_call: .; j_call: TRBJ2-1; cdr3_nt: TGCGCCAGCAGCTTGGGGGCAGCCCTGCAGAGCTCCTACAATGAGCAGTTCTTC; cdr3_aa: CASSLGAALQSSYNEQFF
clone_size: .; v_call: TRBV4-1; d_call: .; j_call: TRBJ2-7; cdr3_nt: TGCGCCAGCAGCCAAGAGACAGCGGAAAACTACGAGCAGTACTTC; cdr3_aa: CASSQETAENYEQYF
clone_size: many; v_call: TRBV7-2; d_call: .; j_call: TRBJ2-7; cdr3_nt: TGTGCCAGCAGCTTTTGGGCGGGACGGCAGTACTTC; cdr3_aa: CASSFWAGRQYF